This T cell receptor (beta chain) originates from a study of blood T cell repertoires in COVID-19. Under the authors' procedure: Amplification of reference gene primers was used by the study to estimate nucleated cell counts. Some clones are missing from TCRdb's copy, which holds only in-frame ones; the method was immunoSEQ multiplex PCR. That table is the source of V, J and clone size, and D and trimming were worked out from the DNA. This table holds about 190,000 clones, approximately 81% found once. The sequence was obtained from an elderly woman with active or convalescent COVID-19. Input material: peripheral blood.

CDR3 region: CASSNRQGLGTFNQETQYF. The CDR3 region has the DNA TGTGCCAGCAGCAATCGACAGGGTTTGGGTACCTTTAATCAAGAGACCCAGTACTTC. The chain is built from TRBV21-1 and TRBJ2-5; the table's D call TRBD1 went unverified against the DNA. TRBV21-1 is deemed a pseudogene. The CDR3 has 19 amino acids.